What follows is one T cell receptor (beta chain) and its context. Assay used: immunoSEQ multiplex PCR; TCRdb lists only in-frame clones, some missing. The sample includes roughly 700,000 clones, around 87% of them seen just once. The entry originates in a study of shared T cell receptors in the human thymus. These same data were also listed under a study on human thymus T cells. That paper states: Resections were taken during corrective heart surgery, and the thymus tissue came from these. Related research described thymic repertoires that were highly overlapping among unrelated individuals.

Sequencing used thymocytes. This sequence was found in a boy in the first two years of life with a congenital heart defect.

The CDR3 sequence is CASSLAQGRGGSEAFF. For the CDR3, the DNA is TGTGCCAGCAGCTTAGCGCAGGGCAGGGGTGGGTCCGAAGCTTTCTTT. The chain employs TRBV7-2 and TRBJ1-1; D is possibly TRBD1 (6 bases). Germline lookup yields CDR1 SGHTA and CDR2 FQGNSA. This CDR3 is 16 amino acids long. The germline V and J ends were trimmed by 0 bases and 8 bases, with 19 bases remaining between them.